This TCR beta chain was captured by sequencing in a study of T cells in Graves' hyperthyroidism and ophthalmopathy. These patients, aged 18 to 65, had recently diagnosed hyperthyroidism lasting under 2 months. Diagnoses were made from clinical symptoms, serum measures (thyroxine and TRAb), thyroid ultrasound and orbital computed tomography. The J segment lost 11 bases and the V segment lost 2 bases, leaving 13 bases of the junction unmatched. Germline V gives CDR1 MNHEY, CDR2 SVGEGT. CDR3 size: 16 residues. RNA transcripts yielded amplified TCR beta CDR3 regions. TCR CDR3 regions were first amplified by RT-PCR with HTBI primers. MiXCR was run by TCRdb on the multiplex PCR reads, yielding one entry per CDR3 protein. This table holds over 450,000 distinct CDR3 sequences, approximately 15% found once. In this sample, this clonotype turned up many times.

The V and J genes are TRBV6-2 or TRBV6-3 and TRBJ1-5, with 9 bases identical to TRBD1. The clonotype was recovered from a woman under 30 with Graves' hyperthyroidism. The sample consisted of blood. CDR3 in DNA: TGTGCCAGCAGTTACATCACCCCCGGGACAGGGCCTGCCCAGCATTTT. This gives the protein CASSYITPGTGPAQHF.